This T cell receptor (beta chain) was identified during a study of human T cells and chemical hapten exposure. Study background: All patients underwent weekly scalp dosing with diphenylcyclopropenone for the full roughly 25-week study.

For the library, individual cDNA molecules each received unique molecular identifiers. Each CDR3 protein gets one entry after TCRdb re-called the RACE reads with MiXCR. The profile shows roughly 100,000 distinct CDR3 sequences, around 34% of them singletons. As to this clonotype: Its antigen is still unknown.

Time point defined: patch test 3, about 24 weeks after DPC sensitization. Treatment specified: therapeutic diphenylcyclopropenone sensitization with weekly scalp DPC. Alopecia patients deemed DPC-suitable, aged 18 to 70, excluding pregnancy. General observations from the study: PT1 expanded TCR counts and patch test score correlated positively.

The origin of this receptor is a man aged 40-50 years with alopecia areata. Some clones in this sample may be carry-over from other donors' samples. The sequenced sample was whole blood, obtained in connection with sensitization to the hapten diphenylcyclopropenone (DPC).

Here the CDR3 DNA reads TGTGCCAGCAGCGGTCAGGGTCAAAGCTCCTACGAGCAGTACTTC. Its translation: CASSGQGQSSYEQYF. This chain connects TRBV11-1 to TRBJ2-7, with D tentatively TRBD1 (5 bases). The CDR3 consists of 15 residues. Germline V CDR1 and CDR2: SGHAT, FQDESV (reference sequence). Trimming pared 5 bases from V and 0 bases from J, leaving 14 bases between.